The rows below give T cell receptor beta chains drawn from one sample of a study of T cell responses to AZD1222 COVID-19 vaccine. TCRdb's copy holds only in-frame clones and misses some; the assay was immunoSEQ multiplex PCR. The sample has some 200,000 clones, roughly nine tenths seen once. The sample consisted of peripheral blood, taken 28 days after the second dose of the MenACWY control vaccine. The receptors originated from an adult who received the MenACWY meningococcal vaccine as a control. Each CDR3 is given with its conserved first and last residue. D genes are given only for firm matches. Clone size, where shown, is once, few, many, or a class for clones that have expanded.

v_call: TRBV2; clone_size: -; j_call: TRBJ1-5; d_call: TRBD1; cdr3_aa: CATGGQGSQPQHF; cdr3_nt: TGTGCCACCGGGGGACAGGGAAGTCAGCCCCAGCATTTT
v_call: TRBV19; clone_size: -; j_call: TRBJ1-5; d_call: -; cdr3_aa: CASSMQGHYQPQHF; cdr3_nt: TGTGCCAGTAGTATGCAGGGACACTACCAGCCCCAGCATTTT
v_call: TRBV19; clone_size: -; j_call: TRBJ2-7; d_call: TRBD2; cdr3_aa: CASSPGLAGTHEQYF; cdr3_nt: TGTGCCAGTAGTCCGGGGCTAGCGGGGACCCACGAGCAGTACTTC
v_call: TRBV6-6; clone_size: -; j_call: TRBJ1-5; d_call: -; cdr3_aa: CASTWDSNQPQHF; cdr3_nt: TGTGCCAGCACCTGGGACAGCAATCAGCCCCAGCATTTT
v_call: TRBV7-2; clone_size: -; j_call: TRBJ2-1; d_call: TRBD2; cdr3_aa: CASSLLAGGGNEQFF; cdr3_nt: TGTGCCAGCAGCTTACTAGCGGGAGGAGGCAATGAGCAGTTCTTC
v_call: TRBV20-1; clone_size: -; j_call: TRBJ1-1; d_call: -; cdr3_aa: CSASWGGTEAFF; cdr3_nt: TGCAGTGCTAGTTGGGGGGGAACTGAAGCTTTCTTT
v_call: TRBV6-5; clone_size: -; j_call: TRBJ1-4; d_call: -; cdr3_aa: CASSLEGRGEKLFF; cdr3_nt: TGTGCCAGCAGCCTTGAGGGGCGCGGTGAAAAACTGTTTTTT
v_call: TRBV2; clone_size: -; j_call: TRBJ1-5; d_call: -; cdr3_aa: CASSPQGNNQPQHF; cdr3_nt: TGTGCCAGCAGTCCCCAGGGGAACAATCAGCCCCAGCATTTT
v_call: TRBV20-1; clone_size: -; j_call: TRBJ2-1; d_call: -; cdr3_aa: CSASRYEQFF; cdr3_nt: TGCAGTGCTAGTAGGTATGAGCAGTTCTTC
v_call: TRBV3-1/TRBV3-2; clone_size: -; j_call: TRBJ2-5; d_call: -; cdr3_aa: CASSQFGTGQETQYF; cdr3_nt: TGTGCCAGCAGCCAATTTGGGACGGGCCAAGAGACCCAGTACTTC
v_call: TRBV29-1; clone_size: -; j_call: TRBJ1-2; d_call: TRBD1; cdr3_aa: CSVLQGALGGYTF; cdr3_nt: TGCAGCGTCCTACAGGGGGCATTAGGTGGCTACACCTTC
v_call: TRBV29-1; clone_size: -; j_call: TRBJ2-2; d_call: -; cdr3_aa: CSVEDPGWTGELFF; cdr3_nt: TGCAGCGTTGAAGACCCCGGTTGGACCGGGGAGCTGTTTTTT
v_call: TRBV15; clone_size: -; j_call: TRBJ2-5; d_call: TRBD2; cdr3_aa: CATSRPGGDGETQYF; cdr3_nt: TGTGCCACCAGCAGGCCGGGAGGGGACGGAGAGACCCAGTACTTC
v_call: TRBV19; clone_size: once; j_call: TRBJ1-5; d_call: -; cdr3_aa: CASSMWQANQPQHF; cdr3_nt: TGTGCCAGTAGTATGTGGCAGGCCAATCAGCCCCAGCATTTT
v_call: TRBV9; clone_size: -; j_call: TRBJ2-2; d_call: -; cdr3_aa: CASSVAPRGELFF; cdr3_nt: TGTGCCAGCAGCGTGGCCCCCCGGGGGGAGCTGTTTTTT
v_call: TRBV7-2; clone_size: -; j_call: TRBJ1-5; d_call: -; cdr3_aa: CASSLVQGGTQPQHF; cdr3_nt: TGTGCCAGCAGCTTAGTCCAGGGTGGCACACAGCCCCAGCATTTT
v_call: TRBV27; clone_size: few; j_call: TRBJ1-2; d_call: TRBD1; cdr3_aa: CASSLSRGTGGSNYGYTF; cdr3_nt: TGTGCCAGCAGTTTATCGCGAGGGACAGGGGGGTCCAACTATGGCTACACCTTC
v_call: TRBV5-6; clone_size: -; j_call: TRBJ1-3; d_call: TRBD1; cdr3_aa: CASSLVGQTPRDTIYF; cdr3_nt: TGTGCCAGCAGCTTGGTGGGACAGACTCCTCGGGACACCATATATTTT
v_call: TRBV24-1; clone_size: -; j_call: TRBJ2-1; d_call: TRBD2; cdr3_aa: CATSDLLGTNNEQFF; cdr3_nt: TGTGCCACCAGTGATTTGCTAGGGACTAACAATGAGCAGTTCTTC
v_call: TRBV19; clone_size: -; j_call: TRBJ2-1; d_call: -; cdr3_aa: CASTPWGAGNYNEQFF; cdr3_nt: TGTGCCAGTACCCCTTGGGGGGCGGGAAACTACAATGAGCAGTTCTTC
v_call: TRBV6-2/TRBV6-3; clone_size: -; j_call: TRBJ1-2; d_call: -; cdr3_aa: CASSSTGSGGYTF; cdr3_nt: TGTGCCAGCAGCTCAACAGGGTCCGGGGGCTACACCTTC
v_call: TRBV5-6; clone_size: -; j_call: TRBJ2-5; d_call: -; cdr3_aa: CASSLVAPSVQETQYF; cdr3_nt: TGTGCCAGCAGCTTGGTTGCGCCTTCGGTCCAAGAGACCCAGTACTTC
v_call: TRBV7-3; clone_size: -; j_call: TRBJ1-2; d_call: TRBD1; cdr3_aa: CASSPLGGGNGYTF; cdr3_nt: TGTGCCAGCAGCCCGCTGGGAGGGGGCAATGGCTACACCTTC
v_call: TRBV7-2; clone_size: -; j_call: TRBJ1-5; d_call: TRBD1; cdr3_aa: CASSSRTGNQPQHF; cdr3_nt: TGTGCCAGCAGCTCTCGGACAGGGAATCAGCCCCAGCATTTT
v_call: TRBV29-1; clone_size: -; j_call: TRBJ2-3; d_call: TRBD1; cdr3_aa: CSIIQGADTQYF; cdr3_nt: TGCAGCATAATACAGGGGGCAGATACGCAGTATTTT
v_call: TRBV15; clone_size: -; j_call: TRBJ1-1; d_call: TRBD1; cdr3_aa: CATSRETGVNTEAFF; cdr3_nt: TGTGCCACCAGCAGGGAAACAGGGGTCAACACTGAAGCTTTCTTT
v_call: TRBV6-4; clone_size: -; j_call: TRBJ1-1; d_call: -; cdr3_aa: CASSETYGSEAFF; cdr3_nt: TGTGCCAGCAGTGAAACTTATGGGTCTGAAGCTTTCTTT
v_call: TRBV12-3/TRBV12-4; clone_size: once; j_call: TRBJ1-1; d_call: -; cdr3_aa: CASSLAENTEAFF; cdr3_nt: TGTGCCAGCAGTTTGGCCGAGAACACTGAAGCTTTCTTT
v_call: TRBV30; clone_size: -; j_call: TRBJ1-5; d_call: -; cdr3_aa: CACAERWDQPQHF; cdr3_nt: TGTGCCTGTGCGGAGCGATGGGATCAGCCCCAGCATTTT
v_call: TRBV10-3; clone_size: -; j_call: TRBJ2-5; d_call: -; cdr3_aa: CAISESRGGETQYF; cdr3_nt: TGTGCCATCAGTGAGAGCCGGGGAGGCGAGACCCAGTACTTC
v_call: TRBV5-1; clone_size: -; j_call: TRBJ2-2; d_call: TRBD1; cdr3_aa: CASSLGTGVLNTGELFF; cdr3_nt: TGCGCCAGCAGCTTGGGGACAGGGGTCTTGAACACCGGGGAGCTGTTTTTT
v_call: TRBV28; clone_size: -; j_call: TRBJ1-2; d_call: -; cdr3_aa: CASSSTGEVSYGYTF; cdr3_nt: TGTGCCAGCAGCTCGACGGGTGAAGTCTCCTATGGCTACACCTTC
v_call: TRBV28; clone_size: -; j_call: TRBJ2-7; d_call: -; cdr3_aa: CASRKGRPNEQYF; cdr3_nt: TGTGCCAGCCGGAAAGGGCGTCCCAACGAGCAGTACTTC
v_call: TRBV27; clone_size: -; j_call: TRBJ2-2; d_call: TRBD2; cdr3_aa: CASRLARDTGELFF; cdr3_nt: TGTGCCAGCAGACTAGCGCGAGACACCGGGGAGCTGTTTTTT
v_call: TRBV9; clone_size: -; j_call: TRBJ2-3; d_call: -; cdr3_aa: CASSVDPSFTGLGTDTQYF; cdr3_nt: TGTGCCAGCAGCGTAGATCCCTCATTTACAGGGTTAGGCACAGATACGCAGTATTTT
v_call: TRBV30; clone_size: once; j_call: TRBJ2-5; d_call: TRBD2; cdr3_aa: CAWGPSGRGETQYF; cdr3_nt: TGTGCCTGGGGTCCTAGCGGGAGGGGGGAGACCCAGTACTTC
v_call: TRBV5-4; clone_size: -; j_call: TRBJ1-1; d_call: -; cdr3_aa: CASSLGGPNVAEAFF; cdr3_nt: TGTGCCAGCAGCTTGGGGGGCCCCAACGTTGCTGAAGCTTTCTTT
v_call: TRBV18; clone_size: -; j_call: TRBJ1-1; d_call: -; cdr3_aa: CASSPSAAARGTEAFF; cdr3_nt: TGTGCCAGCTCACCGTCGGCCGCCGCAAGGGGCACTGAAGCTTTCTTT
v_call: TRBV28; clone_size: -; j_call: TRBJ2-7; d_call: -; cdr3_aa: CATNTGREQYF; cdr3_nt: TGTGCCACCAACACCGGACGCGAGCAGTACTTC
v_call: TRBV7-2; clone_size: once; j_call: TRBJ2-2; d_call: -; cdr3_aa: CASSSKPRKNTGELFF; cdr3_nt: TGTGCCAGCAGCTCAAAACCCAGGAAAAACACCGGGGAGCTGTTTTTT
v_call: TRBV9; clone_size: many; j_call: TRBJ2-7; d_call: -; cdr3_aa: CASGGSTYEQYF; cdr3_nt: TGTGCCAGCGGTGGTTCGACCTACGAGCAGTACTTC
v_call: TRBV7-2; clone_size: once; j_call: TRBJ2-5; d_call: -; cdr3_aa: CASSSLGRQETQYF; cdr3_nt: TGTGCCAGCAGCTCGTTGGGCCGTCAAGAGACCCAGTACTTC
v_call: TRBV4-2; clone_size: -; j_call: TRBJ2-7; d_call: TRBD2; cdr3_aa: CASSQDRLAGGIYEQYF; cdr3_nt: TGTGCCAGCAGCCAAGATCGGCTAGCGGGAGGAATCTACGAGCAGTACTTC
v_call: TRBV7-2; clone_size: -; j_call: TRBJ1-1; d_call: -; cdr3_aa: CASSSGSEPRYGAFF; cdr3_nt: TGTGCCAGCAGCTCCGGGTCGGAACCTCGCTACGGGGCTTTCTTT
v_call: TRBV18; clone_size: once; j_call: TRBJ1-5; d_call: -; cdr3_aa: CASSPRGYSNQPQHF; cdr3_nt: TGTGCCAGCTCACCAAGGGGATATAGCAATCAGCCCCAGCATTTT
v_call: TRBV18; clone_size: -; j_call: TRBJ1-1; d_call: TRBD1; cdr3_aa: CASSRDSGQEAFF; cdr3_nt: TGTGCCAGCTCACGGGACAGCGGTCAAGAAGCTTTCTTT
v_call: TRBV28; clone_size: -; j_call: TRBJ1-2; d_call: TRBD1; cdr3_aa: CASRRGGGVGNGYTF; cdr3_nt: TGTGCCAGCCGCCGTGGAGGGGGCGTCGGAAATGGCTACACCTTC
v_call: TRBV6-5; clone_size: -; j_call: TRBJ1-2; d_call: -; cdr3_aa: CASQVGAGYTF; cdr3_nt: TGTGCCAGCCAGGTAGGGGCTGGCTACACCTTC
v_call: TRBV20-1; clone_size: -; j_call: TRBJ1-2; d_call: -; cdr3_aa: CSASNRDGVYGYTF; cdr3_nt: TGCAGTGCTAGTAATAGGGACGGCGTCTATGGCTACACCTTC
v_call: TRBV9; clone_size: -; j_call: TRBJ2-4; d_call: -; cdr3_aa: CASSVGIAKNIQYF; cdr3_nt: TGTGCCAGCAGCGTAGGCATAGCCAAAAACATTCAGTACTTC
v_call: TRBV2; clone_size: -; j_call: TRBJ2-7; d_call: TRBD2; cdr3_aa: CAINEREDNEQYF; cdr3_nt: TGTGCCATAAACGAACGGGAGGATAACGAGCAGTACTTC
v_call: TRBV10-1; clone_size: -; j_call: TRBJ1-2; d_call: -; cdr3_aa: CASSESGGQRLYGYTF; cdr3_nt: TGCGCCAGCAGTGAGTCGGGTGGACAGCGACTCTATGGCTACACCTTC
v_call: TRBV5-1; clone_size: -; j_call: TRBJ1-4; d_call: -; cdr3_aa: CASSSEGGVNEKLFF; cdr3_nt: TGCGCCAGCAGCTCGGAAGGAGGCGTAAATGAAAAACTGTTTTTT